These 11 T cell receptor beta chains share one sample of origin, sequenced in a study of blood T cell repertoires in COVID-19. TCRdb keeps only in-frame clones here, not all; method: immunoSEQ multiplex PCR. This table holds about 220,000 clones, roughly four fifths found once. Sequencing was done on a sample of PBMCs or T cells enriched from blood (not recorded which). The receptors originated from a woman aged 60-70 years who had recovered from COVID-19.

This chain joins TRBV12-5 and TRBJ1-5; D remains ambiguous. V gave up 2 bases and J gave up 2 bases, with 7 bases separating them. The V gene's germline CDR1 is LGHNT and CDR2 FRNRAP. This CDR3 contains 14 residues. CDR3: CASGLYTGNQPQHF. As DNA, the CDR3 is TGTGCTAGTGGTTTGTACACCGGCAATCAGCCCCAGCATTTT.

This clone was found once. J is TRBJ2-6 and V is TRBV7-6, with a tentative D call TRBD1 (6 bases). The CDR3 has 20 amino acids. V shed 3 bases and J shed 0 bases, with 21 bases lying between them. CDR1 and CDR2 (germline): SGHVS, FNYEAQ. The CDR3 loop reads CASSFPGRTTGYSGANVLTF. For the CDR3, the DNA is TGTGCCAGCAGCTTCCCCGGCCGGACCACAGGGTACTCTGGGGCCAACGTCCTGACTTTC.

As concerns this clone: At one of its ends the junction is not consistent with the germline gene, which may arise from a read error. The rearrangement uses TRBV2 and TRBJ1-5; D is uncertain. Germline assignment: CDR1 SNHLY and CDR2 FYNNEI. The CDR3 contains 13 residues. CDR3 loop: CASREAGWQPQHF. The CDR3 DNA is TGTGCCAGCAGGGAAGCTGGCTGGCAGCCCCAGCATTTT.

The genes are TRBV25-1 and TRBJ2-3; D remains unclear. CDR3 length: 17 residues. Germline V gives CDR1 MGHDK, CDR2 SYGVNS. With 1 base removed from V and 3 bases from J, the gap between germline ends came to 17 bases. This CDR3 reads CASSEFYTRGTTDTQYF. In nucleotides, the CDR3 is TGTGCCAGCAGTGAATTTTATACACGTGGTACGACAGATACGCAGTATTTT.

V and J are TRBV5-1 and TRBJ1-3; D may be TRBD1 (5 bases). The ends were cut back, 5 bases at V and 0 bases at J, with 12 bases in the middle. This CDR3 spans 15 amino acids. The germline V gene encodes CDR1 SGHRS and CDR2 YFSETQ. The CDR3 sequence: CASSRGTHSGNTIYF. In DNA form, the CDR3 reads TGCGCCAGCAGTCGCGGGACGCACTCTGGAAACACCATATATTTT.

The chain carries TRBV10-3 and TRBJ2-1; the match to TRBD2 covers 11 bases. The CDR3 is 17 amino acids. Germline V gene data show CDR1 as ENHRY and CDR2 as SYGVKD. The J segment lost 4 bases and the V segment lost 4 bases, leaving 9 bases of the junction unmatched. The chain's CDR3 is CAISVTGTSGGYNEQFF. The CDR3 nucleotides are TGTGCCATCAGTGTTACCGGGACTAGCGGAGGATACAATGAGCAGTTCTTC.

The CDR3 reads CASGEGTGNGYTF. CDR3 DNA sequence: TGTGCCAGCGGAGAGGGAACGGGAAATGGCTACACCTTC. The chain recombines TRBV9 with TRBJ1-2; D unresolved. The CDR3 totals 13 residues. The V gene lost 7 bases and the J gene lost 6 bases, with 16 bases spanning the gap. Germline V CDR1 and CDR2: SGDLS, YYNGEE.

The J gene is TRBJ1-2, the V gene TRBV11-2; a weak D match, TRBD1 (6 bases). Germline V gene data show CDR1 as SGHAT and CDR2 as FQNNGV. V was cut by 2 bases and J by 3 bases, with 10 bases left in between. The CDR3 loop spans 14 amino acids. The CDR3, as DNA: TGTGCCAGCAGCTTACAGGGGACCGACTATGGCTACACCTTC. Encoded protein: CASSLQGTDYGYTF.

The chain combines TRBV18 with TRBJ2-3, with 7 bases identical to TRBD1. This CDR3 is built from 15 residues. Per germline, CDR1 KGHSH and CDR2 LQKENI. V lost 3 bases to trimming and J lost 0 bases; unmatched junction nucleotides: 3. The CDR3 DNA sequence: TGTGCCAGCTCACCCCGGACAGGAAGCACAGATACGCAGTATTTT. Residues: CASSPRTGSTDTQYF.

The chain uses TRBV5-6 and TRBJ2-1; 8 bases are shared with TRBD2. Trimming at V came to 1 base and at J to 2 bases, leaving 11 bases not matched to a gene. The CDR3 runs to 18 residues. Germline assignment: CDR1 SGHDT and CDR2 YYEEEE. DNA for the CDR3: TGTGCCAGCAGCTTGCATGAGCTAGCGGGCCTGGCCTACAATGAGCAGTTCTTC. Translation: CASSLHELAGLAYNEQFF.

This clone was counted a few times. V usage is TRBV4-3 and J usage is TRBJ1-2, with unresolved D. The germline gives CDR1 LGHNA, CDR2 YSLEER. This CDR3 has 11 residues. Trimming removed 0 bases from V and 9 bases from J, with 5 bases in between. In DNA form, the CDR3 reads TGCGCCAGCAGCCAAGAGAGCCGCTACACCTTC. Protein product: CASSQESRYTF.